The 27 T cell receptor beta chains given below trace back to one sample, sequenced in a study of shared clonotypes between healthy human individuals. Generated by immunoSEQ multiplex PCR, the TCRdb table keeps only in-frame clones and is missing some. The data contain fewer than 700,000 clones, around 95% of them singletons. Positively selected for CCR7, the CD45RO-negative cells used as naive CD8 cells excluded terminally differentiated effector memory CD45RA+ cells. The source material was naive CD8+ T cells sorted from blood. These TCRs come from a woman in her 30s in good health.

This clone has just one count. The V gene is TRBV5-1, the J gene TRBJ2-7; a possible D gene is TRBD1 (5 bases). V lost 4 bases, J lost 2 bases, and 31 bases lay in between. The CDR3 consists of 20 residues. The V gene's germline CDR1 is SGHRS and CDR2 YFSETQ. CDR3 nucleotide sequence: TGCGCCAGCAGCCTAAAGGGGCCGAGCGCCGTCTATAGGGATGCCTACGAGCAGTACTTC. As protein: CASSLKGPSAVYRDAYEQYF. The full variable domain, in which reference TRBV5-1 and TRBJ2-7 provide the parts outside the CDR3, is KAGVTQTPRYLIKTRGQQVTLSCSPISGHRSVSWYQQTPGQGLQFLFEYFSETQRNKGNFPGRFSGRQFSNSRSEMNVSTLELGDSALYLCASSLKGPSAVYRDAYEQYFGPGTRLTVT.

This clone was seen a single time. The chain joins TRBV6-6 to TRBJ1-2; 10 positions agree with TRBD1. Losses at the gene ends were 10 bases for V and 3 bases for J; bases not matched to a gene: 8. The CDR3 length is 14 residues. From germline, CDR1 is MNHNY and CDR2 SVGAGI (reference sequence). CDR3 in DNA: TGTGCCACCGAGGGGGACAGGGGATACTATGGCTACACCTTC. Its translation: CATEGDRGYYGYTF.

J is TRBJ2-1 and V is TRBV5-6; 10 bases agree with TRBD1. Germline trimming cut 3 bases from V and 14 bases from J; bases unmatched to any gene: 14. The length of the CDR3 is 15 residues. CDR1 and CDR2 (germline): SGHDT, YYEEEE. This CDR3 reads CASSSLGTGDYREFF. DNA for the CDR3: TGTGCCAGCAGCTCACTTGGGACAGGGGACTACCGTGAGTTCTTC.

A single count supports this clone. This chain uses TRBV7-3 with TRBJ2-2; the D is unclear. CDR3 size: 12 residues. The germline V and J ends were trimmed by 4 bases and 6 bases, with 6 bases remaining between them. In germline, CDR1 is SGHTA, CDR2 FQGTGA. CDR3 in amino acids: CASSSSPGELFF. The CDR3 bases are TGTGCCAGCAGCTCAAGTCCCGGGGAGCTGTTTTTT.

This rearrangement joins TRBV9 to TRBJ2-4; perhaps D is TRBD1 or TRBD2 (5 bases each). V was clipped by 2 bases and J by 1 base, with 13 bases between them. This CDR3 is 16 amino acids long. Germline CDR1 SGDLS, CDR2 YYNGEE. As DNA, the CDR3 is TGTGCCAGCAGCGTTGGGGGAGATGGGGCCAAAAACATTCAGTACTTC. It translates to CASSVGGDGAKNIQYF. Drawing the rest from reference TRBV9 and TRBJ2-4, the complete variable domain is DSGVTQTPKHLITATGQRVTLRCSPRSGDLSVYWYQQSLDQGLQFLIQYYNGEERAKGNILERFSAQQFPDLHSELNLSSLELGDSALYFCASSVGGDGAKNIQYFGAGTRLSVL.

In regard to this clone: The same CDR3 also results from other DNA sequences found in this sample. This chain uses TRBV27 with TRBJ2-7, with 8 bases that match TRBD1. The trim removed 4 bases at V and 4 bases at J, leaving 6 bases unmatched. The CDR3 consists of 14 residues. Germline CDR1 is MNHEY and CDR2 is SMNVEV (reference sequence). CDR3 sequence (DNA): TGTGCCAGCAGTTCAGGACAGGGTGTTTACGAGCAGTACTTC. It encodes CASSSGQGVYEQYF.

About this clone itself: Different DNA sequences within this sample yield the same CDR3. The CDR3 spells CASSLGGNEQFF. The CDR3, as DNA: TGTGCCAGCAGCTTAGGGGGTAATGAGCAGTTCTTC. The chain employs TRBV5-6 and TRBJ2-1, with D perhaps matching TRBD1 (6 bases). Germline loops: CDR1 SGHDT, CDR2 YYEEEE. V was shortened by 2 bases and J by 7 bases, with 7 bases between the two germline ends. CDR3 size: 12 residues.

V usage is TRBV6-1 and J usage is TRBJ2-7; possibly TRBD2 for D (5 bases). CDR1 is MNHNS and CDR2 is SASEGT in the germline V gene. The CDR3 contains 15 residues. V dropped 0 bases and J dropped 4 bases, with 13 bases sitting between them. CDR3 region: CASSEANGSGYEQYF. The CDR3 coding sequence is TGTGCCAGCAGTGAAGCGAATGGGAGTGGTTACGAGCAGTACTTC.

This clone was seen only once. The rearrangement links TRBV21-1 to TRBJ2-5. TRBV21-1 is termed a pseudogene. There are 17 residues in the CDR3. CDR3 amino acids: CASSKAADLSRTETQYF. CDR3 coding DNA: TGTGCCAGCAGCAAAGCGGCAGATTTATCGAGAACGGAGACCCAGTACTTC.

This chain connects TRBV6-5 to TRBJ2-7; D possibly corresponds to TRBD1 (5 bases). Per the germline V gene, CDR1 is MNHEY and CDR2 is SVGAGI. The length of the CDR3 is 13 residues. V lost 5 bases and J lost 4, with 12 bases in between. CDR3 DNA: TGTGCCAGCAGTAAAGACAGTCCATACGAGCAGTACTTC. Protein product: CASSKDSPYEQYF.

This rearrangement joins TRBV18 to TRBJ2-3; 9 positions match TRBD2. Trimming took 6 bases from V and 1 from J; bases not matched to a gene: 14. The CDR3 is made up of 18 amino acids. The germline CDR1 and CDR2 sequences are KGHSH and LQKENI. CDR3 in amino acids: CASSSPRREGPGTDTQYF. The CDR3 bases are TGTGCCAGCTCTTCGCCCCGGCGGGAGGGCCCCGGCACAGATACGCAGTATTTT.

This clone has only one observation. The chain employs TRBV27 and TRBJ1-2; TRBD1 matches at 9 bases. Germline V lookup: CDR1 MNHEY, CDR2 SMNVEV (reference sequence). V lost 8 bases and J lost 6; bases outside the gene matches: 10. This CDR3 comprises 14 residues. Here the CDR3 DNA reads TGTGCCAGCGGCACACCCGGACAGGGGAATGGCTACACCTTC. The encoded protein is CASGTPGQGNGYTF.

About this clone: The sample has other DNA sequences that encode this CDR3 too. V is TRBV9 and J is TRBJ1-3, with D unclear. V shed 0 bases and J shed 4 bases, with 5 bases lying between them. Germline lookup yields CDR1 SGDLS and CDR2 YYNGEE. The CDR3 is made up of 13 amino acids. The CDR3 reads CASSVEGGNTIYF. For the CDR3, the DNA is TGTGCCAGCAGCGTAGAAGGAGGAAACACCATATATTTT.

The chain joins TRBV2 to TRBJ2-7; D ambiguous. Trimming removed 6 bases from V and 3 bases from J, with 12 bases in between. The germline CDR1 and CDR2 sequences are SNHLY and FYNNEI. This CDR3 contains 13 residues. The DNA of the CDR3 is TGTGCCAGCAGCGACTTCTCCCTCTACGAGCAGTACTTC. Encoded protein: CASSDFSLYEQYF. Complete variable domain (other parts from reference TRBV2 and TRBJ2-7): EPEVTQTPSHQVTQMGQEVILRCVPISNHLYFYWYRQILGQKVEFLVSFYNNEISEKSEIFDDQFSVERPDGSNFTLKIRSTKLEDSAMYFCASSDFSLYEQYFGPGTRLTVT.

The chain couples TRBV28 to TRBJ1-5, with no clear D. This CDR3 has 15 amino acids. The V end was cut by 3 bases, the J end by 5 bases, with 14 bases between. CDR1 is MDHEN and CDR2 is SYDVKM in the germline V gene. CDR3 sequence reads: CASSFLPVPHQPQHF. The CDR3 DNA reads TGTGCCAGCAGTTTCCTTCCGGTCCCTCATCAGCCCCAGCATTTT.

Written as DNA, the CDR3 is TGTGCCAGCAGCTCCGGGACAGGGGATCACTACGAGCAGTACTTC. It codes for CASSSGTGDHYEQYF. The chain employs TRBV5-5 and TRBJ2-7, with 10 positions matching TRBD1. Losses at the gene ends were 3 bases for V and 3 bases for J; bases not matched to a gene: 6. The CDR3 runs to 15 residues. In germline, CDR1 is SGHKS, CDR2 YYEKEE (reference sequence).

This sequence joins TRBV27 and TRBJ2-2; no firm D call. The germline V gene has CDR1 MNHEY and CDR2 SMNVEV (reference sequence). The CDR3 loop spans 14 amino acids. V was clipped by 6 bases and J by 6 bases, with 14 bases between them. The CDR3 spells CASSPTPGAGELFF. DNA for the CDR3: TGTGCCAGCAGCCCTACGCCAGGAGCCGGGGAGCTGTTTTTT.

This clone occurred once. This sequence joins TRBV28 and TRBJ2-1; 7 bases map to TRBD2. CDR1 and CDR2 from the germline V gene are MDHEN and SYDVKM. V trimming: 3 bases; J trimming: 7 bases; junction bases outside the gene matches: 12. The CDR3 runs to 16 residues. Here the CDR3 reads CASSFPKRGLRNEQFF. The CDR3 DNA reads TGTGCCAGCAGTTTCCCAAAGCGGGGACTTCGAAATGAGCAGTTCTTC.

The chain combines TRBV28 with TRBJ1-1; 10 bases agree with TRBD1. Per the germline V gene, CDR1 is MDHEN and CDR2 is SYDVKM. The CDR3 spans 14 residues. V was clipped by 5 bases and J by 10 bases; unmatched bases: 10. The CDR3 reads CASSAPGTGVGAFF. CDR3 DNA sequence: TGTGCCAGCAGTGCGCCCGGGACAGGGGTAGGAGCTTTCTTT.

The gene calls are TRBV10-3 and TRBJ2-2; the match to TRBD1 covers 8 bases. The CDR3 runs 15 residues. The germline gives CDR1 ENHRY, CDR2 SYGVKD. The trim removed 5 bases at V and 3 bases at J, leaving 5 bases unmatched. CDR3 amino acids: CAISPGQDYTGELFF. The CDR3 nucleotides read TGTGCCATCAGTCCGGGACAGGATTACACCGGGGAGCTGTTTTTT.

This clone has a handful of counts. This chain joins TRBV5-1 and TRBJ1-1; no firm D call. Germline V gene sequence: CDR1 SGHRS, CDR2 YFSETQ. There are 11 residues in the CDR3. The V end was cut by 4 bases, the J end by 7 bases, with 8 bases between. CDR3 in DNA: TGCGCCAGCAGCGGCGCCAATGAAGCTTTCTTT. Its translation is CASSGANEAFF.

The chain recombines TRBV19 with TRBJ2-3, with 9 bases lining up with TRBD1. The CDR3 has 17 amino acids. Germline V gene sequence: CDR1 LNHDA, CDR2 SQIVND (reference sequence). J lost 4 bases, V lost 6 bases, and 14 bases had no gene match. CDR3 DNA sequence: TGTGCCAGTAGGGGGTTAACAGGGGGCCTTATCTCAGATACGCAGTATTTT. This sequence encodes CASRGLTGGLISDTQYF.

The genes are TRBV5-5 and TRBJ2-7; TRBD1 might be the D (5 bases). The germline gives CDR1 SGHKS, CDR2 YYEKEE (reference sequence). The CDR3 totals 16 residues. The V end lost 2 bases, the J end lost 0 bases, and 15 bases lay between the germline ends. CDR3 sequence: CASSFVQGWLSYEQYF. CDR3 coding DNA: TGTGCCAGCAGCTTCGTCCAGGGTTGGCTCTCCTACGAGCAGTACTTC.

This rearrangement joins TRBV7-8 to TRBJ2-5; tentatively, D is TRBD1 (6 bases). TRBJ2-7 explains the end of the DNA better; the J call may be wrong. CDR1 and CDR2 (germline): SGHVS, FQNEAQ. CDR3 length: 14 amino acids. CDR3 region: CASSHGQIVYEQYF. The CDR3 DNA is TGTGCCAGCAGCCACGGACAGATAGTCTACGAGCAGTACTTC.

The chain recombines TRBV7-8 with TRBJ1-1; perhaps TRBD1 as D (5 bases). The CDR3 contains 16 residues. From germline, CDR1 is SGHVS and CDR2 FQNEAQ. Trimming cost V 0 bases and J 0 bases, with 11 bases left between them. DNA of the CDR3: TGTGCCAGCAGCTTAGCGCGGGGGGTGCTGAACACTGAAGCTTTCTTT. The encoded protein is CASSLARGVLNTEAFF. Combining the CDR3 with reference TRBV7-8 and TRBJ1-1 gives the whole variable domain GAGVSQSPRYKVAKRGQDVALRCDPISGHVSLFWYQQALGQGPEFLTYFQNEAQLDKSGLPSDRFFAERPEGSVSTLKIQRTQQEDSAVYLCASSLARGVLNTEAFFGQGTRLTVV.

This clone was seen only once. The chain recombines TRBV10-3 with TRBJ2-5; D is perhaps TRBD2 (5 bases). The J call may not be correct, given that the DNA end is closer to TRBJ2-7. Germline V CDR1 and CDR2: ENHRY, SYGVKD. The CDR3 runs 11 residues. CDR3 amino acids: CAIRRGYEQYF. The CDR3, as DNA: TGTGCCATCAGAAGAGGGTACGAGCAGTACTTC.

The chain joins TRBV28 to TRBJ1-2; 11 nucleotides align to TRBD1. The CDR3 spans 15 residues. V trimming: 6 bases; J trimming: 5 bases; junction bases outside the gene matches: 8. The germline CDR1 and CDR2 sequences are MDHEN and SYDVKM. CDR3 amino acids: CASSRTGGGRYGYTF. Written as DNA, the CDR3 is TGTGCCAGCAGCCGGACAGGGGGCGGAAGGTATGGCTACACCTTC.